This T cell receptor beta chain was recovered during a study of T-cell reconstitution after alpha-beta-depleted transplantation in children. A TCRbeta library incorporating unique molecular identifiers was prepared. TCRdb ran MiXCR on the PCR reads and lists one entry per CDR3 protein. The table shows about 270,000 distinct CDR3 sequences, with 9.9% occurring only once. This clonotype showed up just once. The junction departs from the called germline gene at one end, perhaps through a read error. Looked up from germline, CDR1 is DFQATT and CDR2 is SNEGSKA (reference sequence). CDR3 length: 19 amino acids.

This receptor was taken from a human donor who donated a stem cell graft to a child with SCID. This chain uses TRBV20-1 with TRBJ2-6; D remains ambiguous. The material sequenced was PBMCs from the stem cell graft donor, taken from the stem cell graft. Written as DNA, the CDR3 is TGCTGTGCTAGAGATCTCTTCGTACAAAATAACGCTGGGGCCAACGTCCTGACTTTC. Translation gives CCARDLFVQNNAGANVLTF.